This is a list of T cell receptor beta chains from one sample in a study of T cells after yellow fever vaccination. TCRdb itself ran the 5' RACE reads through MiXCR, one entry per CDR3 protein. The repertoire holds around 49,000 distinct CDR3 sequences, 6.8% seen once, with approximately 16% in the top ten. The material was CD8+ T cells not binding an NS4B(214-222) dextramer, sorted from PBMCs, obtained 45 days after the yellow fever booster vaccination. These receptors were obtained from a man under 40 who received the YFV17D yellow fever vaccine. The CDR3 runs from the conserved cysteine through the conserved F or W. Fields, in order: V gene, D gene, clone size, J gene, CDR3 DNA, CDR3 protein. The D gene is left open where the match is weak. Not every row has a clone size; where given, it reads once, few, many or a size class.

>TRBV11-3|NA|many|TRBJ2-2
TGTGCCAGCAGACAGGGTTCGGGCACCGGGGAGCTGTTTTTT
CASRQGSGTGELFF
>TRBV12-5|TRBD2|many|TRBJ2-1
TGTGCTAGTGGTTTGGTACTGGATAGCGGGACCCCCACGGATGAGCAGTTCTTC
CASGLVLDSGTPTDEQFF
>TRBV7-2|NA|many|TRBJ2-1
TGTGCCAGCGGGCAGGCGCTCAATGAGCAGTTCTTC
CASGQALNEQFF
>TRBV29-1|NA|many|TRBJ2-7
TGCAGCGTTGTCGGCTTCGGCGGGAACGAGCAGTACTTC
CSVVGFGGNEQYF
>TRBV6-5|NA|many|TRBJ2-1
TGTGCCAGCAGCGAACAGGGCAATGAGCAGTTCTTC
CASSEQGNEQFF
>TRBV2|NA|few|TRBJ2-2
TGTGCCAGCGGTAGAGGACAGACTAGTGCCGGGGAGCTGTTTTTT
CASGRGQTSAGELFF
>TRBV6-5|NA|many|TRBJ2-1
TGTGCCAGCAGTTACGAGGGTAGCTCGGTTGAGCAGTTCTTC
CASSYEGSSVEQFF
>TRBV27|TRBD1|few|TRBJ1-1
TGTGCCAGCAGTCGAGGGACAGGCTACACTGAAGCTTTCTTT
CASSRGTGYTEAFF
>TRBV9|NA|many|TRBJ2-1
TGTGCCAGCAGCGAGGCCGGGAGCCCAACGGGGAATGAGCAGTTCTTC
CASSEAGSPTGNEQFF
>TRBV25-1|NA|many|TRBJ2-3
TGTGCCAGCAGCCGCGGGACAGCTAGCACAGATACGCAGTATTTT
CASSRGTASTDTQYF
>TRBV7-9|NA|many|TRBJ2-5
TGTGCCAGCAGAAAATGGTTGGATGGAGAGACCCAGTACTTC
CASRKWLDGETQYF
>TRBV10-3|NA|NA|TRBJ2-7
TGTGCCATCAGTGGCGGGGACCTAAGCCCATACGAGCAGTACTTC
CAISGGDLSPYEQYF
>TRBV11-2|TRBD2|few|TRBJ2-7
TGTGCCAGCAGTCCATTAGCGGGACGGTACGAGCAGTACTTC
CASSPLAGRYEQYF
>TRBV30|NA|NA|TRBJ1-2
TGTGCCTGGAGTGTAGGGGGGGTGAGTGGCTACACCTTC
CAWSVGGVSGYTF
>TRBV4-3|NA|many|TRBJ2-1
TGCGCCAGCAGCCAAGATGGAGGCGGGGACGCCTACAATGAGCAGTTCTTC
CASSQDGGGDAYNEQFF
>TRBV5-1|TRBD2|many|TRBJ2-1
TGCGCCAGCAGCCCGGGACTAGCGGGCTCCTCCTACAATGAGCAGTTCTTC
CASSPGLAGSSYNEQFF
>TRBV7-6|NA|many|TRBJ2-1
TGTGCCAGCAGCTTAAATCCAAACAATGAGCAGTTCTTC
CASSLNPNNEQFF
>TRBV27|TRBD2|many|TRBJ2-2
TGTGCCAGCAGTTTCTTTCTAGCGGGTTCGGGCGGGGAGCTGTTTTTT
CASSFFLAGSGGELFF
>TRBV4-1|NA|many|TRBJ1-1
TGCGCCAGCAGCCTTGGACCTGGGGCTGAAGCTTTCTTT
CASSLGPGAEAFF
>TRBV19|TRBD1|NA|TRBJ2-1
TGTGCCAGTAGTATCGGGACAGGGAATGAGCAGTTCTTC
CASSIGTGNEQFF
>TRBV24-1|NA|many|TRBJ2-4
TGTGCCACCAGTGATTTAGGGGGAAACATTCAGTACTTC
CATSDLGGNIQYF
>TRBV3-1|NA|many|TRBJ2-7
TGTGCCAGCAGCCAAGCGTACGAGCAGTACTTC
CASSQAYEQYF
>TRBV9|NA|many|TRBJ1-3
TGTGCCAGCAGCGGAGGGGGTGAGAACACCATATATTTT
CASSGGGENTIYF
>TRBV29-1|TRBD1|many|TRBJ2-3
TGCAGCGTTTCAGGGGGCGCGAGCCCGCAGTATTTT
CSVSGGASPQYF
>TRBV19|NA|NA|TRBJ2-7
TGTGCCAGTAGTATACAGGGACACTCCTACGAGCAGTACTTC
CASSIQGHSYEQYF
>TRBV9|NA|many|TRBJ2-7
TGTGCCAGCAGCCCTACAGGGTCCCCACTCCCCCAACACCTCGAGCAGTACTTC
CASSPTGSPLPQHLEQYF
>TRBV9|NA|many|TRBJ2-7
TGTGCCAGCAGCCCACAAGGGACCTTCTACGAGCAGTACTTC
CASSPQGTFYEQYF
>TRBV5-5|NA|many|TRBJ1-1
TGTGCCAGCAGCCATGATTTAAACACTGAAGCTTTCTTT
CASSHDLNTEAFF
>TRBV5-4|NA|NA|TRBJ1-5
TGTGCCAGCAGCTTGGCCGTAGATCAGCCCCAGCATTTT
CASSLAVDQPQHF
>TRBV4-3|NA|many|TRBJ2-1
TGCGCCAGCAGCCAAGAAACGGGAGCGACGGGGGCTGAGCAGTTCTTC
CASSQETGATGAEQFF
>TRBV20-1|NA|many|TRBJ2-7
TGCAGTGCTAAGGGGCTGGGAATTCATCCCGAGCAGTACTTC
CSAKGLGIHPEQYF
>TRBV2|TRBD1|many|TRBJ1-1
TGTGCCAGCAGTGACGGACAGGGGACTGAAGCTTTCTTT
CASSDGQGTEAFF
>TRBV12-3/TRBV12-4|NA|many|TRBJ2-1
TGTGCCAGCAGTATCCTAGGAGCGAGATCCTACAATGAGCAGTTCTTC
CASSILGARSYNEQFF
>TRBV6-5|NA|many|TRBJ2-2
TGTGCCAGCAGGAGGCCAGTGAACACCGGGGAGCTGTTTTTT
CASRRPVNTGELFF
>TRBV10-3|TRBD2|few|TRBJ2-7
TGTGCCATCAGTGACAGACTAGCGGGAACCTACGAGCAGTACTTC
CAISDRLAGTYEQYF
>TRBV25-1|TRBD2|many|TRBJ2-2
TGTGCCAGCAGTGCCCCCCCCAGCGGGATTAACACCGGGGAGCTGTTTTTT
CASSAPPSGINTGELFF